These 14 T cell receptor beta chains came from one sample sequenced in a study of cytomegalovirus exposure and HLA in healthy donors. The PCR ran on 60 Vbeta and 13 Jbeta primers. Data came from immunoSEQ multiplex PCR; TCRdb stores just in-frame clones and leaves some out. Here the sample spans about 95,000 clones, 75% to 85% being singletons. Sequenced: PBMCs. All receptors come from a man aged 25 to 45 in good health and CMV-seropositive.

The CDR3 DNA sequence: TGTGCCAGCAGCTTGGGGGGGACAGTGAACACCGGGGAGCTGTTTTTT. Its translation is CASSLGGTVNTGELFF. This chain links TRBV5-8 with TRBJ2-2; 7 bases line up with TRBD1. Germline CDR1 reads SGHTS; CDR2 reads YDEGEE. Losses at the gene ends were 0 bases for V and 1 base for J; bases not matched to a gene: 3. The CDR3 spans 16 residues.

CDR3 loop: CASGGRIGNTEAFF. The CDR3 nucleotides read TGTGCCAGCGGCGGGCGGATAGGGAACACTGAAGCTTTCTTT. The V call is TRBV6-1, the J call TRBJ1-1, with D unclear. The germline V gene encodes CDR1 MNHNS and CDR2 SASEGT. CDR3 length: 14 amino acids. Trimming shortened V by 8 bases and J by 1 base, and 14 bases separated the two germline ends.

J is TRBJ2-1 and V is TRBV7-9, with 8 nucleotides matching TRBD2. There are 16 residues in the CDR3. Germline CDR1 SEHNR, CDR2 FQNEAQ (reference sequence). J was trimmed by 0 bases and V by 2 bases; bases with no gene match: 3. The CDR3 DNA is TGTGCCAGCAGCTTAATAGCGGGAATCTCCTACAATGAGCAGTTCTTC. It is translated as CASSLIAGISYNEQFF.

The chain has TRBV7-2 and TRBJ2-1; 8 bases map to TRBD2. CDR1 SGHTA and CDR2 FQGNSA come from the germline V gene. The CDR3 has 13 residues. The V segment lost 3 bases and the J segment 10 bases; nucleotides outside the gene matches: 5. The CDR3 nucleotides read TGTGCCAGCAGCTTTACGGGAGGGGAGGAGCAGTTCTTC. As protein: CASSFTGGEEQFF.

The rearrangement joins TRBV6-6 to TRBJ1-3, with 8 bases lining up with TRBD1. The CDR3 has 15 residues. Germline V gene sequence: CDR1 MNHNY, CDR2 SVGAGI (reference sequence). The J segment lost 0 bases and the V segment lost 8 bases, leaving 6 bases of the junction unmatched. This chain's CDR3 is CASLSGGHSGNTIYF. The CDR3 bases are TGTGCCAGCCTGTCAGGGGGCCACTCTGGAAACACCATATATTTT.

This chain connects TRBV5-1 to TRBJ1-2, with D perhaps matching TRBD1 (6 bases). The germline V gene has CDR1 SGHRS and CDR2 YFSETQ. The CDR3 extends over 14 amino acids. V was pared by 3 bases and J by 2 bases, with 11 bases between. The CDR3, as DNA: TGCGCCAGCAGCTCCGGGACACCGAACTATGGCTACACCTTC. This translates into CASSSGTPNYGYTF.

V and J are TRBV9 and TRBJ2-5; 9 bases match TRBD2. After removal of 4 bases from V and 2 bases from J, the junction contained 6 bases not matched to a gene. The CDR3 has 15 amino acids. The germline gives CDR1 SGDLS, CDR2 YYNGEE. In DNA, the CDR3 is TGTGCCAGCAGCTCAAGCGGGAGGATACAAGAGACCCAGTACTTC. Translation gives CASSSSGRIQETQYF.

The chain is built from TRBV9 and TRBJ2-3; perhaps TRBD2 as D (5 bases). Trimming took off 0 bases at V and 0 bases at J, with 14 bases between the two ends. In germline, CDR1 is SGDLS, CDR2 YYNGEE. The CDR3 length is 17 residues. As DNA, the CDR3 is TGTGCCAGCAGCGTAGCAATTCTAGCTGTTAGCACAGATACGCAGTATTTT. As protein: CASSVAILAVSTDTQYF.

The chain employs TRBV2 and TRBJ2-2; tentative D call: TRBD1 (6 bases). The CDR3 runs to 15 residues. CDR1 and CDR2 from the germline V gene are SNHLY and FYNNEI. V was clipped by 0 bases and J by 6 bases, with 11 bases between them. The CDR3 spells CASSEATGYSGELFF. CDR3 in DNA: TGTGCCAGCAGTGAAGCAACAGGGTATTCCGGGGAGCTGTTTTTT.

This chain joins TRBV11-2 and TRBJ1-1; D call uncertain. The CDR3 loop spans 12 amino acids. Germline V lookup: CDR1 SGHAT, CDR2 FQNNGV. V was shortened by 6 bases and J by 5 bases, with 10 bases between the two germline ends. The CDR3 reads CASSWAGTEAFF. As DNA, the CDR3 is TGTGCCAGCAGTTGGGCCGGAACTGAAGCTTTCTTT.

This rearrangement joins TRBV27 to TRBJ2-2; 10 nucleotides line up with TRBD2. Germline V gives CDR1 MNHEY, CDR2 SMNVEV (reference sequence). J was trimmed by 5 bases and V by 5 bases; bases with no gene match: 20. The CDR3 consists of 20 residues. The CDR3 is CASSQYLLAGAGGGTGELFF. The CDR3 DNA reads TGTGCCAGCAGTCAGTACCTTCTAGCGGGAGCCGGGGGTGGGACCGGGGAGCTGTTTTTT.

This rearrangement joins TRBV7-2 to TRBJ1-4, with 8 bases that match TRBD1. The CDR3 loop spans 14 amino acids. Germline values: CDR1 SGHTA, CDR2 FQGNSA. Trimming at V came to 4 bases and at J to 2 bases, leaving 0 bases not matched to a gene. The CDR3 DNA reads TGTGCCAGCAGCTGGACAGGGACTAATGAAAAACTGTTTTTT. Translated, it gives CASSWTGTNEKLFF.

The CDR3 is CASNLKGGLGTEAFF. CDR3 coding DNA: TGTGCCAGCAACCTAAAAGGGGGTCTGGGCACTGAAGCTTTCTTT. The chain couples TRBV6-6 to TRBJ1-1, with a possible D match to TRBD1 (6 bases). The CDR3 totals 15 residues. V lost 7 bases and J 4 bases, leaving 19 bases between the germline ends. CDR1 is MNHNY and CDR2 is SVGAGI in the germline V gene (reference sequence).

V usage is TRBV6-6 and J usage is TRBJ1-2, with TRBD1 matching over 7 bases. The germline V gene encodes CDR1 MNHNY and CDR2 SVGAGI (reference sequence). This CDR3 is 14 amino acids long. Germline trimming cut 7 bases from V and 5 bases from J; bases unmatched to any gene: 10. CDR3 residues: CASTPPDRVYGYTF. In DNA, the CDR3 is TGTGCCAGCACACCCCCCGACAGGGTTTATGGCTACACCTTC.